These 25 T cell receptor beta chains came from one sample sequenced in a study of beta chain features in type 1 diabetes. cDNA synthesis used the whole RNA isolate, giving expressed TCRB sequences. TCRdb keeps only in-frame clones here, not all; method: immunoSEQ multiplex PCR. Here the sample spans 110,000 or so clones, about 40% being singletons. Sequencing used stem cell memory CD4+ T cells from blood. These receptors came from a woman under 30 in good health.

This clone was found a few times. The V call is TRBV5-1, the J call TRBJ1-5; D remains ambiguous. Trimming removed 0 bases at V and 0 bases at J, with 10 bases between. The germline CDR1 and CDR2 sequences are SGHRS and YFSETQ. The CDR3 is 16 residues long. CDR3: CASSLVGGYSNQPQHF. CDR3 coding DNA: TGCGCCAGCAGCTTGGTTGGAGGCTATAGCAATCAGCCCCAGCATTTT.

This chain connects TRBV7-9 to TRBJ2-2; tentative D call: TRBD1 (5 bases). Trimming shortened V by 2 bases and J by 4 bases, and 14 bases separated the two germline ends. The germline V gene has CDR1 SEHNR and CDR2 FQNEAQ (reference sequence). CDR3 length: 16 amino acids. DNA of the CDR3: TGTGCCAGCAGCTTACTAAGGGGCTCGGGCACCGGGGAGCTGTTTTTT. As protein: CASSLLRGSGTGELFF.

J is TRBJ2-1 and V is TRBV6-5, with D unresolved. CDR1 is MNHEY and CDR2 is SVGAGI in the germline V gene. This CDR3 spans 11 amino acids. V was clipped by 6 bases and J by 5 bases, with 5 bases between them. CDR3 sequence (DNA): TGTGCCAGCAGGCTAAACAATGAGCAGTTCTTC. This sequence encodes CASRLNNEQFF.

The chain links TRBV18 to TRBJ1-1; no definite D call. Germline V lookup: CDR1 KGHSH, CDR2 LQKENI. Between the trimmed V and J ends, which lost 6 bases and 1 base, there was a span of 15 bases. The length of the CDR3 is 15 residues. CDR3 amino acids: CASSRDRRENTEAFF. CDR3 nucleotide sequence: TGTGCCAGCTCCCGAGATCGACGGGAGAACACTGAAGCTTTCTTT.

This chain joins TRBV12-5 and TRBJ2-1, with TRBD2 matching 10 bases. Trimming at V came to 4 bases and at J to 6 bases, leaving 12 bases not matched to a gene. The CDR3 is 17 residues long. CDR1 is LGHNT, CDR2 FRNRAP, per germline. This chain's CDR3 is CASGSPLSGRAINEQFF. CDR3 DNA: TGTGCTAGTGGTTCCCCTTTGAGCGGGAGGGCGATCAATGAGCAGTTCTTC.

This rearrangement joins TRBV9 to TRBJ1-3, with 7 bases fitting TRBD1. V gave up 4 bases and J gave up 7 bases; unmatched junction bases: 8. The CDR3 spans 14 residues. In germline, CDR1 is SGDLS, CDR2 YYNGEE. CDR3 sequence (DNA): TGTGCCAGCAGCCCCTCCCAGGGGGACAACACCATATATTTT. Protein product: CASSPSQGDNTIYF.

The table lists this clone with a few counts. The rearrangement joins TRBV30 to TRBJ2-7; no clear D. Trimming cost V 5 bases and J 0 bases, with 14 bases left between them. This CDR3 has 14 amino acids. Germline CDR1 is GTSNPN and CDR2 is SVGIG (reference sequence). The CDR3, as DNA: TGTGCCTGGCACCAGGCCCGAAGCTCCTACGAGCAGTACTTC. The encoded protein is CAWHQARSSYEQYF.

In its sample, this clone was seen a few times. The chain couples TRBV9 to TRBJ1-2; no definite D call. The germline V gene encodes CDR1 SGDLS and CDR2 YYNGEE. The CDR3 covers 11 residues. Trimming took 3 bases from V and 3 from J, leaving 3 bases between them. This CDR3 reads CASSADYGYTF. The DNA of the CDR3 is TGTGCCAGCAGCGCCGACTATGGCTACACCTTC. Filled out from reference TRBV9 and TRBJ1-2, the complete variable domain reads DSGVTQTPKHLITATGQRVTLRCSPRSGDLSVYWYQQSLDQGLQFLIQYYNGEERAKGNILERFSAQQFPDLHSELNLSSLELGDSALYFCASSADYGYTFGSGTRLTVV.

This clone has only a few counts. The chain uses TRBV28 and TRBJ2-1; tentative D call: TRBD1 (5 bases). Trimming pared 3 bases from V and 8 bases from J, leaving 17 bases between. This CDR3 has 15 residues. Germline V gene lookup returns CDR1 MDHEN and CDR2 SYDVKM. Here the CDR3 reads CASSFWGRVSDEQFF. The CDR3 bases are TGTGCCAGCAGTTTCTGGGGCAGGGTATCGGATGAGCAGTTCTTC.

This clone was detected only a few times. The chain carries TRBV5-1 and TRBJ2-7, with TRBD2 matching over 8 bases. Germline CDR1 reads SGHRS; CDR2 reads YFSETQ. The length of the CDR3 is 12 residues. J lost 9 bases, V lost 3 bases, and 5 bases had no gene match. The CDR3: CASSYIAGMQYF. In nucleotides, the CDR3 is TGCGCCAGCAGCTATATAGCGGGAATGCAGTACTTC.

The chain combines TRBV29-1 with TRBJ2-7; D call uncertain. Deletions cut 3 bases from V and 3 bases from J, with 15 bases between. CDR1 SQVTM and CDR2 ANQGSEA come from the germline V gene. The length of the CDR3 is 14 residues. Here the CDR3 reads CSVEASLIGYEQYF. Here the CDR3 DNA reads TGCAGCGTTGAGGCTAGTCTTATCGGCTACGAGCAGTACTTC.

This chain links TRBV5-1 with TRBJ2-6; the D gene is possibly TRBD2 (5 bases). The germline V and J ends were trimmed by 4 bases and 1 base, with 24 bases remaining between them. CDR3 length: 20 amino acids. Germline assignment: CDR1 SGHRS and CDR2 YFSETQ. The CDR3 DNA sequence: TGCGCCAGCAGCCCACCTGTAGCGAGCCCTCTGGTTTCTGGGGCCAACGTCCTGACTTTC. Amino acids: CASSPPVASPLVSGANVLTF.

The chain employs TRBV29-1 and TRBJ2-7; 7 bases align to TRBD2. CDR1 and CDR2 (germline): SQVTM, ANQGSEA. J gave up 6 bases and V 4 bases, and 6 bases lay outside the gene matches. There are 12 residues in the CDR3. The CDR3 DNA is TGCAGCGTTGGGACTAGATTTTCCGAGCAGTACTTC. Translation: CSVGTRFSEQYF.

CDR3 nucleotide sequence: TGTGCCAGCCTCCAACTAGCGGGGCCTGGGACCCAGTACTTC. Amino acids: CASLQLAGPGTQYF. V usage is TRBV28 and J usage is TRBJ2-5; 10 bases fit TRBD2. The ends lost 8 bases at V and 7 bases at J; junction bases unmatched: 10. The CDR3 has 14 residues. Germline V gene data show CDR1 as MDHEN and CDR2 as SYDVKM.

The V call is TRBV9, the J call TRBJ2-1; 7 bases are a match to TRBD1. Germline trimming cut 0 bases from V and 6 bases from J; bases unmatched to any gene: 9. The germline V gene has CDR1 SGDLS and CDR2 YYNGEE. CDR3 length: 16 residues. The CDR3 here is CASSVGQGAGGNEQFF. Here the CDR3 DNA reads TGTGCCAGCAGCGTAGGACAGGGAGCAGGGGGCAATGAGCAGTTCTTC.

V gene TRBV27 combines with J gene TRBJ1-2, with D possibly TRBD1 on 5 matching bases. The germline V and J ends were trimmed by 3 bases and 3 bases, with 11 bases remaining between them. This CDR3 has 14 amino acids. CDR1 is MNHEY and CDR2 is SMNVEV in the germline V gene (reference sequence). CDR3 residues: CASSFGRGDYGYTF. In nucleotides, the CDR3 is TGTGCCAGCAGTTTTGGTCGGGGGGACTATGGCTACACCTTC.

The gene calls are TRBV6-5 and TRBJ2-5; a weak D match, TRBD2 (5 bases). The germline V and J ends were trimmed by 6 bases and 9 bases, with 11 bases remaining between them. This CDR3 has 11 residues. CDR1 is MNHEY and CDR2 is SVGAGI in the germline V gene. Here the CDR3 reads CASRGYGAQYF. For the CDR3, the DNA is TGTGCCAGCAGGGGGTACGGGGCCCAGTACTTC.

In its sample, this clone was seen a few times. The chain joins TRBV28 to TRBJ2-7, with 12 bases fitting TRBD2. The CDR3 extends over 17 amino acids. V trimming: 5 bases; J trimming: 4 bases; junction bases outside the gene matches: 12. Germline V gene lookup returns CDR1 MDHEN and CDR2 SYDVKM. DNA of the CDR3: TGTGCCAGCAGTGACGACTCCCGACTAGCGGGAGTGTACGAGCAGTACTTC. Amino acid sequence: CASSDDSRLAGVYEQYF.

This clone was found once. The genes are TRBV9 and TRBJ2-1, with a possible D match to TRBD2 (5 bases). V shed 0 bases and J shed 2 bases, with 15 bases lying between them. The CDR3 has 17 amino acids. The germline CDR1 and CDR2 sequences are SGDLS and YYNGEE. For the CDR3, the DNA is TGTGCCAGCAGCGTAGATGGAGGAGCGGAGGCCTACAATGAGCAGTTCTTC. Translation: CASSVDGGAEAYNEQFF. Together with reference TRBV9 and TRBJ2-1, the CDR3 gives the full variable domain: DSGVTQTPKHLITATGQRVTLRCSPRSGDLSVYWYQQSLDQGLQFLIQYYNGEERAKGNILERFSAQQFPDLHSELNLSSLELGDSALYFCASSVDGGAEAYNEQFFGPGTRLTVL.

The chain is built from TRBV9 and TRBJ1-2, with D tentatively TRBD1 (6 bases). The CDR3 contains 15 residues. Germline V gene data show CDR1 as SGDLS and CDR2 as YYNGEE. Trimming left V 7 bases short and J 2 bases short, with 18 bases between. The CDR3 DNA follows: TGTGCCAGCGCGGGGGGCGAAGGGGCAAACTATGGCTACACCTTC. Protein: CASAGGEGANYGYTF.

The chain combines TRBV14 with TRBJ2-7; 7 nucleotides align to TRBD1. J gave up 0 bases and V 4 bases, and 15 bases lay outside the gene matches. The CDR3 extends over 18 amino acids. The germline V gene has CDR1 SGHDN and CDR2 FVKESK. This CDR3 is CASSLHGYRGSHSYEQYF. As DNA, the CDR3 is TGTGCCAGCAGCCTACATGGCTACAGGGGTTCTCACTCCTACGAGCAGTACTTC.

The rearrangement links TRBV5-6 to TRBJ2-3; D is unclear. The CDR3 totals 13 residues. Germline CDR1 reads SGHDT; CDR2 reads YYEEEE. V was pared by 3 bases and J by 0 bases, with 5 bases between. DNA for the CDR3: TGTGCCAGCAGCTCCCTTAGCACAGATACGCAGTATTTT. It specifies CASSSLSTDTQYF.

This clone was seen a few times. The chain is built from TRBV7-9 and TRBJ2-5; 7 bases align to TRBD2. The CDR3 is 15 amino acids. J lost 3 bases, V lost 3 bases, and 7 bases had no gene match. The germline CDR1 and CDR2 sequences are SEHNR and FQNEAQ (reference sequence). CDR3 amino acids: CASSLALAVKETQYF. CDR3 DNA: TGTGCCAGCAGCTTGGCGCTAGCGGTAAAAGAGACCCAGTACTTC.

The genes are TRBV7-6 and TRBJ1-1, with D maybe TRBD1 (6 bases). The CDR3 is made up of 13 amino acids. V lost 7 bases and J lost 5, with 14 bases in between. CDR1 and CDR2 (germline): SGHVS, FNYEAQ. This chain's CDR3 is CASTGRGWTEAFF. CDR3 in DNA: TGTGCCAGCACTGGTAGGGGGTGGACTGAAGCTTTCTTT.

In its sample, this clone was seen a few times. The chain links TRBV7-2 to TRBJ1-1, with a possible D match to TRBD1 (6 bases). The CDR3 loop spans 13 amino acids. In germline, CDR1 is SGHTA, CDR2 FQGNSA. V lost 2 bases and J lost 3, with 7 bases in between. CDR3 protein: CASSLNRDTEAFF. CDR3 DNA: TGTGCCAGCAGCTTAAACAGGGACACTGAAGCTTTCTTT.